These 27 T cell receptor beta chains were sequenced from one sample in a study of T-cell reconstitution after alpha-beta-depleted transplantation in children. It was with unique molecular identifiers that the TCRbeta library was prepared. TCRdb re-derived calls from the PCR reads in MiXCR, one entry per CDR3 protein. The table has 150,000 to 250,000 distinct CDR3 sequences, just over 14% seen once. The specimen was PBMCs from the stem cell graft donor, collected from the stem cell graft. Receptors were obtained from a human donor who donated a stem cell graft to a child with acute lymphoblastic leukemia.

This clonotype has a count of ten or more. The CDR3 is CASSTNSGNTIYF. CDR3 in DNA: TGTGCCAGCAGCACAAACTCTGGAAACACCATATATTTT. The genes are TRBV5-5 and TRBJ1-3; D call uncertain. Germline CDR1 SGHKS, CDR2 YYEKEE (reference sequence). This CDR3 is built from 13 residues. Trimming took off 4 bases at V and 0 bases at J, with 5 bases between the two ends.

There are many counts of this clonotype. J is TRBJ2-1 and V is TRBV7-2; D possibly corresponds to TRBD2 (7 bases). Looked up from germline, CDR1 is SGHTA and CDR2 is FQGNSA. V lost 1 base, J lost 3 bases, and 10 bases lay in between. This CDR3 is built from 15 residues. The CDR3, as DNA: TGTGCCAGCAGCTTAGGAGGGGGGGTCTACAATGAGCAGTTCTTC. It translates to CASSLGGGVYNEQFF.

V usage is TRBV5-1 and J usage is TRBJ2-5, with D perhaps matching TRBD1 (5 bases). Per germline, CDR1 SGHRS and CDR2 YFSETQ. V shed 0 bases and J shed 0 bases, with 9 bases lying between them. The CDR3 spans 15 residues. The CDR3, as DNA: TGCGCCAGCAGCTTGGGACAGCCGGACCAAGAGACCCAGTACTTC. It translates to CASSLGQPDQETQYF.

This clonotype appeared many times. This sequence joins TRBV12-3 or TRBV12-4 and TRBJ1-6; D remains ambiguous. V dropped 4 bases and J dropped 10 bases, with 11 bases sitting between them. This CDR3 has 13 amino acids. The CDR3 here is CASSSLGRSPLHF. The DNA for the CDR3 is TGTGCCAGCAGTTCCCTGGGCCGCTCACCCCTCCACTTT.

At least ten counts were recorded for this clonotype. The J gene is TRBJ1-3, the V gene TRBV7-9; 9 nucleotides match TRBD1. The V gene end was trimmed by 5 bases and the J gene end by 6 bases; junction bases not matched to a gene: 5. Germline V gene lookup returns CDR1 SEHNR and CDR2 FQNEAQ (reference sequence). This CDR3 contains 14 residues. CDR3 DNA: TGTGCCAGCAGCCAGCGGGACAGGGTAAACACCATATATTTT. Translation: CASSQRDRVNTIYF. Variable domain in full (rest from reference TRBV7-9 and TRBJ1-3): DTGVSQNPRHKITKRGQNVTFRCDPISEHNRLYWYRQTLGQGPEFLTYFQNEAQLEKSRLLSDRFSAERPKGSFSTLEIQRTEQGDSAMYLCASSQRDRVNTIYFGEGSWLTVV.

In this sample, this clonotype turned up many times. The gene calls are TRBV30 and TRBJ1-1, with D uncertain. Germline CDR1 is GTSNPN and CDR2 is SVGIG (reference sequence). The V and J ends lost 4 bases and 2 bases respectively, with 2 bases between them. The CDR3 has 10 residues. CDR3 DNA sequence: TGTGCCTGGATAAACACTGAAGCTTTCTTT. It is translated as CAWINTEAFF.

There are many counts of this clonotype. The genes are TRBV7-9 and TRBJ2-1; no definite D call. The CDR3 runs to 15 residues. V was clipped by 5 bases and J by 0 bases, with 11 bases between them. Germline-derived CDR1 and CDR2 are SEHNR and FQNEAQ (reference sequence). The CDR3 sequence is CASSIHASSYNEQFF. The CDR3 nucleotides are TGTGCCAGCAGCATACATGCGAGCTCCTACAATGAGCAGTTCTTC.

This clonotype was seen repeatedly, ten times or more. V and J are TRBV7-9 and TRBJ2-3; D not resolved. Trimming removed 1 base at V and 4 bases at J, with 6 bases between. The CDR3 runs 13 residues. Germline V gives CDR1 SEHNR, CDR2 FQNEAQ (reference sequence). The CDR3 sequence: CASSLGSPDTQYF. The CDR3 DNA reads TGTGCCAGCAGCTTAGGGAGTCCAGATACGCAGTATTTT.

This clonotype showed up many times. The chain has TRBV6-5 and TRBJ2-1; 10 nucleotides align to TRBD2. V lost 0 bases to trimming and J lost 3 bases; unmatched junction nucleotides: 8. This CDR3 spans 18 amino acids. The germline gives CDR1 MNHEY, CDR2 SVGAGI. In nucleotides, the CDR3 is TGTGCCAGCAGTTACTCACGGCTAGCGGGAGTTTACTACAATGAGCAGTTCTTC. It yields the protein CASSYSRLAGVYYNEQFF.

This chain connects TRBV5-4 to TRBJ1-1; D ambiguous. Trimming pared 4 bases from V and 1 base from J, leaving 14 bases between. The CDR3 has 15 residues. CDR1 SGHNT and CDR2 YYREEE come from the germline V gene (reference sequence). The CDR3 DNA reads TGTGCCAGCAGCGTCGACACCCGTCGGAACACTGAAGCTTTCTTT. It codes for CASSVDTRRNTEAFF.

This clonotype was counted at least ten times. The V call is TRBV28, the J call TRBJ2-5, with 12 bases that match TRBD1. The CDR3 contains 11 residues. In germline, CDR1 is MDHEN, CDR2 SYDVKM. DNA of the CDR3: TGTGCAGCCGGGACAGGGGGCGCCCAGTACTTC. Residues: CAAGTGGAQYF.

This clonotype was found many times. The CDR3: CASSQSARTGNTEAFF. The CDR3 bases are TGTGCCAGCAGCCAAAGTGCCCGGACAGGGAACACTGAAGCTTTCTTT. The chain employs TRBV12-3 or TRBV12-4 and TRBJ1-1, with 7 positions matching TRBD1. The CDR3 has 16 amino acids. V gave up 6 bases and J gave up 1 base; unmatched junction bases: 11.

This clonotype was counted at least ten times. This rearrangement joins TRBV11-1 to TRBJ2-1; the D gene is possibly TRBD2 (5 bases). The CDR3 covers 14 residues. Trimming left V 0 bases short and J 6 bases short, with 9 bases between. The V gene's germline CDR1 is SGHAT and CDR2 FQDESV (reference sequence). The CDR3 nucleotides are TGTGCCAGCAGCTTAGCGCTAGCAATCAATGAGCAGTTCTTC. Protein: CASSLALAINEQFF.

This clonotype was detected ten times or more. The chain carries TRBV7-2 and TRBJ2-7; D may correspond to TRBD1 or TRBD2 (5 bases each). CDR1 is SGHTA, CDR2 FQGNSA, per germline. V was trimmed by 1 base and J by 0 bases, leaving 7 bases between them. The CDR3 consists of 14 residues. The chain's CDR3 is CASSLDGGSYEQYF. The DNA of the CDR3 is TGTGCCAGCAGCTTAGATGGGGGCTCCTACGAGCAGTACTTC. The full variable domain, in which reference TRBV7-2 and TRBJ2-7 provide the parts outside the CDR3, is GAGVSQSPSNKVTEKGKDVELRCDPISGHTALYWYRQSLGQGLEFLIYFQGNSAPDKSGLPSDRFSAERTGGSVSTLTIQRTQQEDSAVYLCASSLDGGSYEQYFGPGTRLTVT.

This clonotype was seen more than once but under ten times. CDR3 residues: CAIRGNDYGYTF. CDR3 coding DNA: TGTGCCATCAGGGGGAATGACTATGGCTACACCTTC. V gene TRBV10-3 combines with J gene TRBJ1-2, with no clear D. Germline CDR1 ENHRY, CDR2 SYGVKD. This CDR3 spans 12 amino acids. Trimming left V 6 bases short and J 3 bases short, with 8 bases between.

This clonotype was observed a few times. CDR3 residues: CASTLAGNNQPQHF. The CDR3 DNA is TGTGCCAGCACCCTGGCCGGTAACAATCAGCCCCAGCATTTT. The V and J genes are TRBV12-3 or TRBV12-4 and TRBJ1-5; D gene uncertain. The CDR3 extends over 14 amino acids. V dropped 7 bases and J dropped 3 bases, with 13 bases sitting between them.

This clonotype was recorded many times. The rearrangement uses TRBV28 and TRBJ1-4; unclear D gene. The V gene's germline CDR1 is MDHEN and CDR2 SYDVKM. V lost 5 bases and J 7 bases, leaving 14 bases between the germline ends. CDR3 length equals 14 residues. In DNA, the CDR3 is TGTGCCAGCAGTCCCGACCGACACGGTGAAAAACTGTTTTTT. Its translation: CASSPDRHGEKLFF.

A note on this clonotype: At one end, the junction sequence differs from germline, possibly due to a read error. This sequence joins TRBV5-6 and TRBJ1-2, with no clear D. Germline V gives CDR1 SGHDT, CDR2 YYEEEE. The CDR3 is made up of 12 amino acids. The CDR3 nucleotides are TGTGCCAGCAGCTTGGCTAACGATGGCTACACCTTC. Translating it yields CASSLANDGYTF.

Turning to this clonotype: Given a much more abundant clone one base away, this may be a read error. The V gene is TRBV4-1, the J gene TRBJ2-7, with D possibly being TRBD2 (7 bases). CDR1 and CDR2 from the germline V gene are MGHRA and YSYEKL. This CDR3 is 15 amino acids long. The CDR3 reads CASTQERLGGEQQYF. The CDR3 bases are TGCGCCAGCACCCAAGAGAGATTAGGGGGGGAACAGCAGTACTTC.

This clonotype was seen only a few times. The V and J genes are TRBV5-1 and TRBJ2-5; TRBD2 agrees at 14 bases. V was pared by 0 bases and J by 5 bases, with 9 bases of the junction left unmatched. Germline V gene sequence: CDR1 SGHRS, CDR2 YFSETQ. The CDR3 loop spans 18 amino acids. The CDR3 protein is CASSLVMGLAGVGETQYF. The CDR3 DNA reads as TGCGCCAGCAGCTTGGTGATGGGACTAGCGGGAGTGGGGGAGACCCAGTACTTC.

The J gene is TRBJ1-1, the V gene TRBV11-2; 7 bases agree with TRBD1. In germline, CDR1 is SGHAT, CDR2 FQNNGV. The CDR3 spans 15 residues. After removal of 4 bases from V and 4 bases from J, the junction contained 9 bases not matched to a gene. CDR3 sequence: CASSSNRGKGTEAFF. The CDR3 bases are TGTGCCAGCAGCTCAAACAGGGGTAAGGGCACTGAAGCTTTCTTT.

This clonotype came up a few times. The chain combines TRBV7-9 with TRBJ2-1, with TRBD2 matching 8 bases. The CDR3 extends over 16 amino acids. Germline trimming cut 4 bases from V and 7 bases from J; bases unmatched to any gene: 12. Germline CDR1 and CDR2: SEHNR and FQNEAQ (reference sequence). This CDR3 reads CASSSGNSGTGNEQFF. For the CDR3, the DNA is TGTGCCAGCAGCTCTGGAAATAGCGGGACGGGAAATGAGCAGTTCTTC.

This clonotype was detected many times. V is TRBV12-3 or TRBV12-4 and J is TRBJ1-2; no clear D gene. V lost 2 bases and J 7 bases, leaving 2 bases between the germline ends. The CDR3 consists of 10 residues. The CDR3 reads CASSLFGYTF. The CDR3 bases are TGTGCCAGCAGTTTATTTGGCTACACCTTC.

In its sample, this clonotype was seen many times. The chain employs TRBV20-1 and TRBJ2-7; D is perhaps TRBD1 (6 bases). The CDR3 extends over 12 amino acids. Per germline, CDR1 DFQATT and CDR2 SNEGSKA (reference sequence). Trimming removed 5 bases from V and 3 bases from J, with 11 bases in between. The CDR3 DNA reads as TGCAGTGCTCGTCGACAGGACTACGAGCAGTACTTC. It codes for CSARRQDYEQYF.

This rearrangement joins TRBV6-1 to TRBJ1-2; no firm D call. The CDR3 sequence is 13 residues long. V lost 10 bases to trimming and J lost 0 bases, with 12 bases between them. Germline V CDR1 and CDR2: MNHNS, SASEGT. As DNA, the CDR3 is TGTGCCACCTGGGTGTTAGCTAACTATGGCTACACCTTC. It yields the protein CATWVLANYGYTF.

The chain recombines TRBV5-4 with TRBJ2-6; no reliable D call. V lost 3 bases and J lost 0, with 7 bases in between. Germline V gene sequence: CDR1 SGHNT, CDR2 YYREEE (reference sequence). CDR3 length equals 15 residues. The CDR3: CASSSYNSGANVLTF. Written as DNA, the CDR3 is TGTGCCAGCAGCTCCTACAACTCTGGGGCCAACGTCCTGACTTTC.

This clonotype was seen at least ten times. The chain combines TRBV12-3 or TRBV12-4 with TRBJ2-1; D possibly corresponds to TRBD2 (6 bases). This CDR3 is built from 17 residues. Between the trimmed V and J ends, which lost 3 bases and 3 bases, there was a span of 18 bases. Here the CDR3 DNA reads TGTGCCAGCAGTTTTGTCACTAGCCCTCCCGTCTACAATGAGCAGTTCTTC. Translation: CASSFVTSPPVYNEQFF.